This note documents a single TCR beta chain sequence. Its antigen is currently unknown. These data originate in a study of cytomegalovirus exposure and HLA in healthy donors. Whole-study findings and limits: According to the study, 160 or so TCR beta chains were cytomegalovirus-associated. Most TCR beta V segments were productive about 87% or about 30% of the time in an earlier analysis. It has been reported that TCR beta sequences accurately predicted the HLA-A and HLA-B alleles of most subjects.

PCR used 60 Vbeta primers and 13 Jbeta primers. The method was immunoSEQ multiplex PCR; TCRdb's version includes in-frame clones alone and lacks a portion of them. The sample has around 31,000 clones; the top ten hold roughly 0.76%. The ends lost 7 bases at V and 5 bases at J; junction bases unmatched: 2. The CDR3 contains 12 residues. Germline V gene lookup returns CDR1 SNHLY and CDR2 FYNNEI. Material: PBMCs. The receptor's source is a man aged 25 to 40 in good health and CMV-seronegative. The chain joins TRBV2 to TRBJ2-5; 9 bases agree with TRBD2. The CDR3 nucleotides are TGTGCCAGCACCACTAGCGGGGAGACCCAGTACTTC. The encoded protein is CASTTSGETQYF.